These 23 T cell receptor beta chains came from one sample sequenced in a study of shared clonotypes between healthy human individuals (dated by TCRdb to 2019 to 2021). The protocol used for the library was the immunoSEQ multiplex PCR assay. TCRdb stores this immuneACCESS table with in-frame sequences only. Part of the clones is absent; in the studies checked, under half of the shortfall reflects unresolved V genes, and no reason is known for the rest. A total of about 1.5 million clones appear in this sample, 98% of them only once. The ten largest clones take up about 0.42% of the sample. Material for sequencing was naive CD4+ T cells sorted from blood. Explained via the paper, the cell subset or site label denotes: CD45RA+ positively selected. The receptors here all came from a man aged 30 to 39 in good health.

CDR3 protein: CASSLGIGGYTF. The CDR3 nucleotides read TGTGCCAGCAGCTTAGGTATTGGTGGCTACACCTTC. The chain has TRBV7-2 and TRBJ1-2; D is unclear. The germline V gene encodes CDR1 SGHTA and CDR2 FQGNSA. The CDR3 sequence is 12 residues long. The V and J ends lost 1 base and 7 bases respectively, with 7 bases between them.

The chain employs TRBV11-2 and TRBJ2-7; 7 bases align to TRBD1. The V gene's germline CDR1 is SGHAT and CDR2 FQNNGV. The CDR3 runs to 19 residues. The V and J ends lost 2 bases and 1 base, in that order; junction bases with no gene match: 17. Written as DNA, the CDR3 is TGTGCCAGCAGCTTACTCCTATCTACGCCTCCACAGGGGTCCTACGAGCAGTACTTC. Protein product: CASSLLLSTPPQGSYEQYF.

DNA of the CDR3: TGTGCCAGCAGCCTCGTCGAATCAGATACGCAGTATTTT. Its protein is CASSLVESDTQYF. The V call is TRBV7-6, the J call TRBJ2-3, with unresolved D. The length of the CDR3 is 13 residues. The germline gives CDR1 SGHVS, CDR2 FNYEAQ. Trimming shortened V by 5 bases and J by 4 bases, and 10 bases separated the two germline ends.

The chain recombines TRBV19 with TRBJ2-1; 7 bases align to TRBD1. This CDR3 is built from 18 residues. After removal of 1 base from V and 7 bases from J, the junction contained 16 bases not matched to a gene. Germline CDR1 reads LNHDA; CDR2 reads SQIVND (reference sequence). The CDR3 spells CASSIAQGQRSGLNEQFF. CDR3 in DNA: TGTGCCAGTAGTATAGCCCAGGGACAGAGAAGCGGTTTGAATGAGCAGTTCTTC.

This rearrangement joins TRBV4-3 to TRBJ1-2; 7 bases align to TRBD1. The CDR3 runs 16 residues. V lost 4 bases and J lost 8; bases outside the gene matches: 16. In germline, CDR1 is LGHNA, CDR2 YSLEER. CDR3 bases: TGCGCCAGCAGCCCTTCTGCGGCAGGGGGTTTAGGGGGCTACACCTTC. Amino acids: CASSPSAAGGLGGYTF.

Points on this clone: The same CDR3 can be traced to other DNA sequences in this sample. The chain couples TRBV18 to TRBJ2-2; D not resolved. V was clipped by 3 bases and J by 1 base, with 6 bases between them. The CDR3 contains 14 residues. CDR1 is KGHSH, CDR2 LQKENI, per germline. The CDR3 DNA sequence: TGTGCCAGCTCACCCTCCGGGAACACCGGGGAGCTGTTTTTT. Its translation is CASSPSGNTGELFF.

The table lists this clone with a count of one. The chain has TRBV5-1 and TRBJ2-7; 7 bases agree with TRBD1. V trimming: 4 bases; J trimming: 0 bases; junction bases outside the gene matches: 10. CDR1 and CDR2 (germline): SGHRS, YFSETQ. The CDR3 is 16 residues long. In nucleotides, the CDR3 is TGCGCCAGCAGCCCGATACAGGGGCAGGGCTCCTACGAGCAGTACTTC. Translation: CASSPIQGQGSYEQYF.

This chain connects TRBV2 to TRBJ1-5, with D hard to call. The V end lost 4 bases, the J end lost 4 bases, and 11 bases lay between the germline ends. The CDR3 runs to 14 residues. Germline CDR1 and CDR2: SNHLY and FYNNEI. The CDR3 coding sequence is TGTGCCAGCAGTGCGGGTCAAAGTAATCAGCCCCAGCATTTT. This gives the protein CASSAGQSNQPQHF.

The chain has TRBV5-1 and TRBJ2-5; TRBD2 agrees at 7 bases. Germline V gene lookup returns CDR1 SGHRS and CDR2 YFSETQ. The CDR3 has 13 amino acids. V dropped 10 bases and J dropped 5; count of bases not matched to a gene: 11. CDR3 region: CAGRAGEEETQYF. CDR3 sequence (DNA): TGCGCCGGGAGGGCGGGAGAAGAGGAGACCCAGTACTTC.

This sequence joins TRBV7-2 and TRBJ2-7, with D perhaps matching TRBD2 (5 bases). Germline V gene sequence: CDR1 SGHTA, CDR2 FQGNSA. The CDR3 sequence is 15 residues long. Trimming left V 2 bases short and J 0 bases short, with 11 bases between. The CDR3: CASSLRRALSYEQYF. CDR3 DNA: TGTGCCAGCAGCTTAAGGCGGGCCCTCTCCTACGAGCAGTACTTC.

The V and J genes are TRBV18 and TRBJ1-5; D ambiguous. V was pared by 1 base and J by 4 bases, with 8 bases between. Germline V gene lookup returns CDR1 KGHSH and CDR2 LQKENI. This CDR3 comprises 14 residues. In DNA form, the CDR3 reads TGTGCCAGCTCACCACGGGAGAATAATCAGCCCCAGCATTTT. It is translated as CASSPRENNQPQHF.

CDR3 DNA sequence: TGTGCCAGCAGCAATCTACCGGGACAGGGCAATCAGCCCCAGCATTTT. This codes for CASSNLPGQGNQPQHF. V gene TRBV27 combines with J gene TRBJ1-5, with 8 bases that match TRBD1. Germline V gene sequence: CDR1 MNHEY, CDR2 SMNVEV (reference sequence). The V segment lost 6 bases and the J segment 2 bases; nucleotides outside the gene matches: 9. The length of the CDR3 is 16 residues.

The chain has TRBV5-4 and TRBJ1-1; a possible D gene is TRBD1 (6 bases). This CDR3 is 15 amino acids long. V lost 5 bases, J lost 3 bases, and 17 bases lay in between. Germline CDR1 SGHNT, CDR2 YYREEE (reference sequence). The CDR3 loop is CASSGGGRVDTEAFF. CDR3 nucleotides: TGTGCCAGCAGTGGTGGGGGGCGCGTAGACACTGAAGCTTTCTTT.

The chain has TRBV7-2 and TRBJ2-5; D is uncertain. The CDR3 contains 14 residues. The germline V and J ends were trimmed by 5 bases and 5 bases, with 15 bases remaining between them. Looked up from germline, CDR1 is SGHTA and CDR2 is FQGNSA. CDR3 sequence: CASSPRPTGETQYF. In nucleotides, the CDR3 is TGTGCCAGCAGCCCCAGACCCACCGGGGAGACCCAGTACTTC.

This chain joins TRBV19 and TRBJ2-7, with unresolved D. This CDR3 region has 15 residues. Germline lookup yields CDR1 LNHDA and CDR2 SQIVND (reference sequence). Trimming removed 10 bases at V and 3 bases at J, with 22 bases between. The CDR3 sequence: CATTAPAMGNYEQYF. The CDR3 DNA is TGTGCCACCACCGCCCCGGCCATGGGTAACTACGAGCAGTACTTC.

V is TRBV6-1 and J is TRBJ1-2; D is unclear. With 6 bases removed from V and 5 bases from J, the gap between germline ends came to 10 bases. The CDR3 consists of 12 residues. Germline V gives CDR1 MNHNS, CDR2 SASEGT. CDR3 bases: TGTGCCAGCAGCCCCTCGACTTATGGCTACACCTTC. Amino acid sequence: CASSPSTYGYTF.

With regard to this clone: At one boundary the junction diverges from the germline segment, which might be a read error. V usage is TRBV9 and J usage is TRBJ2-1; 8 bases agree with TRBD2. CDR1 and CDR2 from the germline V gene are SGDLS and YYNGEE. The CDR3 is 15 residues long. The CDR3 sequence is CASSVSSGSYNEQFF. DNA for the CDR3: TGTGCCAGCAGCGTATCTAGCGGGTCCTATAATGAGCAGTTCTTC.

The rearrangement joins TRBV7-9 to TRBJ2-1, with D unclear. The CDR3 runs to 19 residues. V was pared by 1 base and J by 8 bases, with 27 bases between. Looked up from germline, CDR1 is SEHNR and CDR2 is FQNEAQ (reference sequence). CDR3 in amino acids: CASSLVIIRAGVRQDEQFF. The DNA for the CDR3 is TGTGCCAGCAGCTTAGTGATCATTAGGGCAGGAGTTCGGCAGGATGAGCAGTTCTTC.

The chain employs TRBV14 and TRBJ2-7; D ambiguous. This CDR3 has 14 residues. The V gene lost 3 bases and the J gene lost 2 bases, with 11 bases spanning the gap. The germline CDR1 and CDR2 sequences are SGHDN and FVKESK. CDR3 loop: CASSHHGPPYEQYF. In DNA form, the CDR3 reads TGTGCCAGCAGCCATCATGGGCCTCCCTACGAGCAGTACTTC.

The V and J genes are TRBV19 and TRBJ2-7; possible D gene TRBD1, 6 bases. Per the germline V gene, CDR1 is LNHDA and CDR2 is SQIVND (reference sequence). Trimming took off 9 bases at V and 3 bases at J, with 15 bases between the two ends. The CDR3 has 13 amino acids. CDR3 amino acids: CARLQGSGYEQYF. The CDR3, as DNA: TGTGCCAGACTACAGGGATCAGGCTACGAGCAGTACTTC.

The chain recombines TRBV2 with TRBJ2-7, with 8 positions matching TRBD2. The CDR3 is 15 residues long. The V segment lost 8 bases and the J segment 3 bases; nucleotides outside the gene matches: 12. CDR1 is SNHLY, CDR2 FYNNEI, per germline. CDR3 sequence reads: CASLRGLANYYEQYF. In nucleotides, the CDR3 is TGTGCCAGCCTTCGAGGACTAGCCAATTACTACGAGCAGTACTTC. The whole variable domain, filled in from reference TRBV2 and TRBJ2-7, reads EPEVTQTPSHQVTQMGQEVILRCVPISNHLYFYWYRQILGQKVEFLVSFYNNEISEKSEIFDDQFSVERPDGSNFTLKIRSTKLEDSAMYFCASLRGLANYYEQYFGPGTRLTVT.

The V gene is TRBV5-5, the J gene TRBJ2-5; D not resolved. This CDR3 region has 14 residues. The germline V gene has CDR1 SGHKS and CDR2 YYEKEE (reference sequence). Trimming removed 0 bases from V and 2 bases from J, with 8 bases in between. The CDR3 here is CASSLDLVQETQYF. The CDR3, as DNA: TGTGCCAGCAGCTTGGATCTAGTACAAGAGACCCAGTACTTC.

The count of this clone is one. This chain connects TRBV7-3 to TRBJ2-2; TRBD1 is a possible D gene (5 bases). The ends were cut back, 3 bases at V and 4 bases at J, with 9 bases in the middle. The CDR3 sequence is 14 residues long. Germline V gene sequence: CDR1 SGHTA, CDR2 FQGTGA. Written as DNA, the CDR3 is TGTGCCAGCAGCTTCTCCAGGGCCACCGGGGAGCTGTTTTTT. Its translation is CASSFSRATGELFF. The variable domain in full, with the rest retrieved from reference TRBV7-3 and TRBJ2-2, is GAGVSQTPSNKVTEKGKYVELRCDPISGHTALYWYRQSLGQGPEFLIYFQGTGAADDSGLPNDRFFAVRPEGSVSTLKIQRTERGDSAVYLCASSFSRATGELFFGEGSRLTVL.